This T cell receptor beta chain is from a study of T cells in localized non-small cell lung cancer (dated by TCRdb to 2020 to 2021). Regarding the research as a whole: The study examined T cell repertoires in roughly 240 patients with early-stage NSCLC and compared tumors with uninvolved tumor-adjacent lungs. The cohort consisted of 200 to 250 treatment-naive NSCLC patients whose localized lung tumors had been resected. Of the NSCLC patients, 120 to 150 were male and 107 were female, and the mean age was about 69 years.

At diagnosis, peripheral blood, uninvolved tumor-adjacent lung and tumor were collected and were preserved as a mix of fresh-frozen and FFPE material. The immunoSEQ Assay was used to sequence TCR beta CDR3 regions from DNA. Turning to the authors' computational methods: To compute T cell density, TCR beta template counts were normalized to usable DNA, which was estimated by amplifying housekeeping genes. Using the preseqR package, richness was estimated by extrapolating to 120,000 templates for tissue samples and 400,000 templates for PBMC samples. Clonality was calculated as one minus Pielou's evenness. Tissue-enriched TCRs were identified through differential abundance testing performed on productive amino-acid clonotypes, with a minimum total count of 5 and an alpha of 0.1. Repertoire overlap between compartments was quantified with the Jaccard Index and Morisita Overlap Index. GLIPH clustered TCR beta CDR3s with public tetramer-defined viral CDR3s; viral motifs required at least three viral sequences plus V-gene enrichment. This is the immuneACCESS table as TCRdb keeps it, with only in-frame sequences that have V and J called. A part of the clones is gone; compared with another copy, unresolved V genes explain less than half, and the rest is unexplained. V and J calls and clone size come straight from that table; D and trimming were deduced from the DNA. For this sample there are over a thousand clones; 20% to 25% appear just once. The ten biggest clones cover over 11% of the sample.

The paper as a whole reports these results and caveats: Because multi-region tumor sequencing was not performed, intratumor heterogeneity could not be ruled out. Uninvolved tumor-adjacent lung showed the highest T cell clonality, higher than tumor, which suggests more focused antigenic responses in the uninvolved tumor-adjacent lung. Of the top 100 tumor clones, a median of roughly 57 were detected in paired uninvolved adjacent lung; 28 were also among that lung's top 100. Higher blood T cell density associated with longer overall survival, while higher adjacent-lung clonality associated with shorter survival. Because the study design was exploratory, TCR variables were selected using unadjusted p-values without false-discovery rate correction.

About this clone itself: Which antigen it targets is not known. There are no base qualities to consult, and no much larger clone falls within one base.

The germline V gene gives CDR1 as SGHDN and CDR2 as FVKESK. V is shortened by 10 bases, J by 0 bases, and the region joining them spans 13 bases. The CDR3 goes from the cysteine to the phenylalanine over 14 residues. CDR3 DNA is the only sequence kept; it has 42 bases, read in frame from the first base. The TCR sequence derives from a woman aged 35 to 70 with stage I lung adenocarcinoma. The chain uses TRBV14 and TRBJ1-3; the D gene assignment is ambiguous. Specimen: lung tumor tissue, collected before any cancer treatment. The CDR3 protein is CATSDGSSGNTIYF. In nucleotide form, the sequence is TGTGCCACCTCAGACGGCAGCTCTGGAAACACCATATATTTT.